These 4 T cell receptor beta chains originate from one sample sequenced in a study of T cells after yellow fever vaccination. TCRdb reprocessed the 5' RACE reads with MiXCR, giving one entry per CDR3 protein. The repertoire holds hundreds of thousands of distinct CDR3 sequences, with roughly an eighth as singletons. Sample: CD4+ T cells sorted from PBMCs, taken 15 days after the yellow fever booster vaccination. All receptors derive from a man between 18 and 29 years old who received the YFV17D yellow fever vaccine.

This clonotype was seen a few times. The rearrangement uses TRBV4-3 and TRBJ2-5; D possibly corresponds to TRBD2 (5 bases). Germline-derived CDR1 and CDR2 are LGHNA and YSLEER. The CDR3 is 17 amino acids. Trimming cost V 1 base and J 4 bases, with 19 bases left between them. The CDR3 DNA follows: TGCGCCAGCAGCCAAGCGGAGGAGGAGTCGCCCCCAGAGACCCAGTACTTC. The encoded protein is CASSQAEEESPPETQYF.

This clonotype appeared a few times. The rearrangement links TRBV28 to TRBJ2-2; 8 bases line up with TRBD1. Germline lookup yields CDR1 MDHEN and CDR2 SYDVKM. The V gene end was trimmed by 10 bases and the J gene end by 3 bases; junction bases not matched to a gene: 10. CDR3 size: 15 residues. CDR3 sequence (DNA): TGTGCCATCCACGCCGGGACAGGATACACCGGGGAGCTGTTTTTT. It yields the protein CAIHAGTGYTGELFF.

In this sample, this clonotype turned up a few times. The chain is built from TRBV23-1 and TRBJ1-5, with a weak D call TRBD1 (6 bases). TRBV23-1 is classed as an ORF, of uncertain function. V was clipped by 0 bases and J by 5 bases, with 17 bases between them. The CDR3 consists of 17 residues. CDR3 coding DNA: TGCGCCAGCAGTCAATCGAGCCGGGGGGCAGGCGATCAGCCCCAGCATTTT. Protein product: CASSQSSRGAGDQPQHF.

This clonotype showed up just a few times. This rearrangement joins TRBV6-5 to TRBJ2-5, with a tentative D call TRBD1 (6 bases). The V gene's germline CDR1 is MNHEY and CDR2 SVGAGI. The V end was cut by 6 bases, the J end by 1 base, with 18 bases between. There are 16 residues in the CDR3. CDR3 nucleotide sequence: TGTGCCAGCAGCGAGCTGGGGGCTCCAATCCAAGAGACCCAGTACTTC. This sequence encodes CASSELGAPIQETQYF.